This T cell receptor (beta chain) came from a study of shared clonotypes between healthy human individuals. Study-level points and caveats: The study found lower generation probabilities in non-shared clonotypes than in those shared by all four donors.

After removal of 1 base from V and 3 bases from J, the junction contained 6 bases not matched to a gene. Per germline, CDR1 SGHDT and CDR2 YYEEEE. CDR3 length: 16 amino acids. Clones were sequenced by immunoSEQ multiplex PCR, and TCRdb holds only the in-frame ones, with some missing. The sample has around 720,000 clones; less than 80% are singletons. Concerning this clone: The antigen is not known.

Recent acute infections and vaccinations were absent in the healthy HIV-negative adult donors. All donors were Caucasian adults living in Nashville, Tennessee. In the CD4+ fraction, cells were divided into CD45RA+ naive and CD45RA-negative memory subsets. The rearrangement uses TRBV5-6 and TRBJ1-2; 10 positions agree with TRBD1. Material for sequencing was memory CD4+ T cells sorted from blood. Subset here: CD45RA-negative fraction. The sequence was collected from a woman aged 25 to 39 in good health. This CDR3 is CASSLPGQGFYYGYTF. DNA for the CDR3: TGTGCCAGCAGCTTGCCGGGACAGGGGTTCTACTATGGCTACACCTTC. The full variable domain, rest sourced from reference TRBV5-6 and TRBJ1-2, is DAGVTQSPTHLIKTRGQQVTLRCSPKSGHDTVSWYQQALGQGPQFIFQYYEEEERQRGNFPDRFSGHQFPNYSSELNVNALLLGDSALYLCASSLPGQGFYYGYTFGSGTRLTVV.